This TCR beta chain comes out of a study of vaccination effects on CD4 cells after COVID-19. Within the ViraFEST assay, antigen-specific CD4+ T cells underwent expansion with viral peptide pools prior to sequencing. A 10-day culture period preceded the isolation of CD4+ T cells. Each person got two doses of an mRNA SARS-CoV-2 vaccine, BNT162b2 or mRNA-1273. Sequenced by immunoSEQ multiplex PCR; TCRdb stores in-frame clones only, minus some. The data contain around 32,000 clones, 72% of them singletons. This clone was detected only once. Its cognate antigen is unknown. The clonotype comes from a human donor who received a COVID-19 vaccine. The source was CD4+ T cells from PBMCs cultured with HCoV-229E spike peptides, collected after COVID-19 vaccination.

CDR3 amino acids: CSAPQQYGYTF. CDR3 DNA: TGCAGTGCTCCTCAACAGTATGGCTACACCTTC. The rearrangement joins TRBV20-1 to TRBJ1-2; D remains unclear. V was pared by 5 bases and J by 5 bases, with 9 bases between. The germline V gene encodes CDR1 DFQATT and CDR2 SNEGSKA (reference sequence). CDR3 length: 11 amino acids.